These 9 T cell receptor beta chains came from one sample sequenced in a study of blood T cell repertoires in COVID-19. The data were produced by immunoSEQ multiplex PCR, yet TCRdb's version contains in-frame clones alone and is incomplete. The sample shows about 130,000 clones, around 81% of them seen only once. Sequencing input: peripheral blood. Receptor source: a human donor in a cohort sampled during active COVID-19.

The chain couples TRBV30 to TRBJ1-2; 8 bases agree with TRBD1. The V and J ends lost 0 bases and 3 bases, in that order; junction bases with no gene match: 6. The CDR3 covers 15 residues. From germline, CDR1 is GTSNPN and CDR2 SVGIG (reference sequence). This chain's CDR3 is CAWSVGDRGYYGYTF. CDR3 DNA sequence: TGTGCCTGGAGTGTAGGAGACAGGGGCTACTATGGCTACACCTTC.

The chain joins TRBV5-5 to TRBJ1-5; possibly TRBD1 for D (6 bases). The CDR3 is made up of 15 amino acids. Looked up from germline, CDR1 is SGHKS and CDR2 is YYEKEE (reference sequence). The V end lost 4 bases, the J end lost 3 bases, and 14 bases lay between the germline ends. CDR3 loop: CASSPLEGVNQPQHF. The CDR3 DNA reads as TGTGCCAGCAGCCCTCTTGAGGGGGTCAATCAGCCCCAGCATTTT.

The chain links TRBV3-1 (or the pseudogene TRBV3-2) to TRBJ2-3; the D gene is possibly TRBD1 (6 bases). V was cut by 4 bases and J by 7 bases, with 21 bases left in between. The CDR3 spans 16 residues. CDR1 LGHDT and CDR2 YNNKEL come from the germline V gene (reference sequence). The CDR3 DNA is TGTGCCAGCAGCCTGCCGCTCCAGGGGCGTAGCCATACGCAGTATTTT. It encodes CASSLPLQGRSHTQYF.

This clone was seen just once. V gene TRBV7-7 combines with J gene TRBJ2-5; 12 nucleotides align to TRBD2. The CDR3 has 16 amino acids. V was pared by 5 bases and J by 1 base, with 5 bases of the junction left unmatched. Germline values: CDR1 SSHAT, CDR2 FNYEAQ (reference sequence). The chain's CDR3 is CASSPGLAGVQETQYF. The CDR3 DNA reads as TGTGCCAGCAGCCCGGGACTAGCGGGCGTCCAAGAGACCCAGTACTTC.

Comments on this clone: This same CDR3 is encoded by further DNA sequences in the sample. The chain has TRBV2 and TRBJ1-2; D is perhaps TRBD1 (6 bases). Germline loops: CDR1 SNHLY, CDR2 FYNNEI. The CDR3 is made up of 14 amino acids. V dropped 2 bases and J dropped 4 bases, with 11 bases sitting between them. The CDR3: CASSETVGGYGYTF. CDR3 bases: TGTGCCAGCAGTGAAACGGTAGGGGGCTATGGCTACACCTTC.

The chain recombines TRBV19 with TRBJ1-2, with a weak D call TRBD1 (6 bases). This CDR3 is built from 15 residues. V lost 5 bases and J 1 base, leaving 14 bases between the germline ends. Germline V lookup: CDR1 LNHDA, CDR2 SQIVND (reference sequence). CDR3 amino acids: CASSYGQNINYGYTF. Written as DNA, the CDR3 is TGTGCCAGTAGTTACGGACAGAATATTAACTATGGCTACACCTTC.

The V call is TRBV2, the J call TRBJ1-4; TRBD1 might be the D (5 bases). The CDR3 consists of 15 residues. V lost 0 bases, J lost 5 bases, and 10 bases lay in between. Germline loops: CDR1 SNHLY, CDR2 FYNNEI. CDR3 coding DNA: TGTGCCAGCAGTGAAGCAAACAGGAAGAATGAAAAACTGTTTTTT. Its protein is CASSEANRKNEKLFF.

V is TRBV5-1 and J is TRBJ2-7; 9 bases fit TRBD1. The CDR3 spans 16 residues. From germline, CDR1 is SGHRS and CDR2 YFSETQ. Losses at the gene ends were 0 bases for V and 3 bases for J; bases not matched to a gene: 7. The CDR3 bases are TGCGCCAGCAGCTTGGCACCGGGACAGGGAAGCTACGAGCAGTACTTC. This codes for CASSLAPGQGSYEQYF.

V usage is TRBV5-1 and J usage is TRBJ2-3, with a tentative D call TRBD1 (5 bases). CDR1 is SGHRS, CDR2 YFSETQ, per germline. Between the trimmed V and J ends, which lost 3 bases and 3 bases, there was a span of 11 bases. This CDR3 region has 14 residues. Here the CDR3 reads CASSSQGPTDTQYF. As DNA, the CDR3 is TGCGCCAGCAGCTCCCAGGGCCCGACAGATACGCAGTATTTT.